Shown below are 17 T cell receptor beta chains from a single sample sequenced in a study of graft-versus-host responses after intestinal transplantation. The method was immunoSEQ multiplex PCR; TCRdb's version includes in-frame clones alone and lacks a portion of them. This table holds over 85,000 clones, 91% found once. The antigens for these receptors are not known. This material consisted of unstimulated CD4+ T cells sorted from spleen or lymph node cells, taken before transplant. These receptors originate from a human donor who was the organ donor for an intestinal transplant.

J is TRBJ2-5 and V is TRBV7-2, with a weak D call TRBD1 (6 bases). The CDR3 loop spans 14 amino acids. Germline V lookup: CDR1 SGHTA, CDR2 FQGNSA. The ends were cut back, 5 bases at V and 5 bases at J, with 15 bases in the middle. CDR3 protein: CASSPGTPRETQYF. The CDR3 DNA sequence: TGTGCCAGCAGCCCCGGGACACCCCGGGAGACCCAGTACTTC.

This clone was detected a few times. The chain links TRBV19 to TRBJ2-7; 8 nucleotides align to TRBD2. The CDR3 has 17 amino acids. V gave up 4 bases and J gave up 3 bases; unmatched junction bases: 14. CDR1 and CDR2 from the germline V gene are LNHDA and SQIVND (reference sequence). As DNA, the CDR3 is TGTGCCAGTAGTAACCCCTCGGGGGGGACGATAGACTACGAGCAGTACTTC. It codes for CASSNPSGGTIDYEQYF.

The chain employs TRBV28 and TRBJ2-2, with 16 bases aligning to TRBD2. V shed 3 bases, J shed 3 bases, and the junction held 7 bases outside the gene matches. The CDR3 is 19 amino acids. Germline CDR1 and CDR2: MDHEN and SYDVKM. DNA for the CDR3: TGTGCCAGCAGTTTTGTGGGACTAGCGGGGGGGCCCCACACCGGGGAGCTGTTTTTT. This codes for CASSFVGLAGGPHTGELFF. Drawing the rest from reference TRBV28 and TRBJ2-2, the complete variable domain is DVKVTQSSRYLVKRTGEKVFLECVQDMDHENMFWYRQDPGLGLRLIYFSYDVKMKEKGDIPEGYSVSREKKERFSLILESASTNQTSMYLCASSFVGLAGGPHTGELFFGEGSRLTVL.

V is TRBV29-1 and J is TRBJ1-2; D is unresolved. Trimming took 5 bases from V and 0 from J, leaving 10 bases between them. The CDR3 spans 13 residues. Germline-derived CDR1 and CDR2 are SQVTM and ANQGSEA. Here the CDR3 DNA reads TGCAGCGTTTTCACTTATACTAACTATGGCTACACCTTC. Protein: CSVFTYTNYGYTF.

The chain joins TRBV29-1 to TRBJ1-5, with 11 bases lining up with TRBD1. Germline V lookup: CDR1 SQVTM, CDR2 ANQGSEA. The CDR3 sequence is 12 residues long. Losses at the gene ends were 6 bases for V and 10 bases for J; bases not matched to a gene: 5. The CDR3 DNA follows: TGCAGCGTCTCGGGACAGGGGGAACCCCAGCATTTT. The encoded protein is CSVSGQGEPQHF.

This chain joins TRBV7-3 and TRBJ1-1; D uncertain. The ends were cut back, 5 bases at V and 0 bases at J, with 7 bases in the middle. This CDR3 has 13 amino acids. CDR1 is SGHTA, CDR2 FQGTGA, per germline. This CDR3 reads CASSDYMNTEAFF. The DNA of the CDR3 is TGTGCCAGCAGCGATTACATGAACACTGAAGCTTTCTTT.

The chain couples TRBV6-5 to TRBJ2-7; 9 bases align to TRBD1. The germline CDR1 and CDR2 sequences are MNHEY and SVGAGI. The CDR3 consists of 14 residues. Losses at the gene ends were 5 bases for V and 4 bases for J; bases not matched to a gene: 6. The CDR3 loop reads CASSPGTGLYEQYF. In DNA form, the CDR3 reads TGTGCCAGCAGTCCGGGGACAGGGCTTTACGAGCAGTACTTC.

The chain employs TRBV4-3 and TRBJ2-3; 8 bases align to TRBD2. J was trimmed by 4 bases and V by 0 bases; bases with no gene match: 6. The CDR3 is made up of 16 amino acids. The germline gives CDR1 LGHNA, CDR2 YSLEER. In DNA, the CDR3 is TGCGCCAGCAGCCAAGAAAATAGCGGGGTTGCAGATACGCAGTATTTT. Its protein product is CASSQENSGVADTQYF.

V gene TRBV4-2 combines with J gene TRBJ2-3; D perhaps matches TRBD2 (7 bases). Germline CDR1 reads LGHNA; CDR2 reads YNFKEQ. The CDR3 is made up of 16 amino acids. Trimming removed 0 bases at V and 3 bases at J, with 13 bases between. The CDR3 bases are TGTGCCAGCAGCCAAGATCGGCGGGGGCCAACAGATACGCAGTATTTT. Protein product: CASSQDRRGPTDTQYF.

The chain carries TRBV4-2 and TRBJ2-7, with D unresolved. The CDR3 extends over 13 amino acids. V lost 2 bases to trimming and J lost 2 bases, with 7 bases between them. The V gene's germline CDR1 is LGHNA and CDR2 YNFKEQ. The DNA of the CDR3 is TGTGCCAGCAGCCAACTACAGACCTACGAGCAGTACTTC. Translated: CASSQLQTYEQYF.

This clone was observed once. The chain uses TRBV5-6 and TRBJ2-5; 9 bases match TRBD1. Germline CDR1 SGHDT, CDR2 YYEEEE. The V gene end was trimmed by 2 bases and the J gene end by 2 bases; junction bases not matched to a gene: 4. CDR3 length equals 15 residues. As DNA, the CDR3 is TGTGCCAGCAGCTTCAACAGGGGGCGGCAAGAGACCCAGTACTTC. It encodes CASSFNRGRQETQYF.

V gene TRBV7-8 combines with J gene TRBJ1-1; maybe TRBD1 (5 bases). The CDR3 consists of 14 residues. Germline-derived CDR1 and CDR2 are SGHVS and FQNEAQ. V lost 5 bases, J lost 1 base, and 11 bases lay in between. CDR3 bases: TGTGCCAGCAGCCCCGACAGATGGAACACTGAAGCTTTCTTT. Translated, it gives CASSPDRWNTEAFF.

V usage is TRBV9 and J usage is TRBJ2-7; 8 bases are a match to TRBD1. Germline CDR1 reads SGDLS; CDR2 reads YYNGEE. V shed 3 bases and J 6 bases; nucleotides not matched to a gene: 8. This CDR3 is built from 14 residues. CDR3 in amino acids: CASSGIGQGGEQYF. The CDR3 DNA reads TGTGCCAGCAGCGGCATCGGACAGGGTGGCGAGCAGTACTTC.

This chain connects TRBV7-3 to TRBJ2-3; TRBD2 matches at 8 bases. J was trimmed by 4 bases and V by 1 base; bases with no gene match: 7. Germline V gene sequence: CDR1 SGHTA, CDR2 FQGTGA. The CDR3 sequence is 16 residues long. CDR3 sequence: CASSLIPAGGADTQYF. The DNA of the CDR3 is TGTGCCAGCAGCTTAATACCGGCGGGGGGTGCAGATACGCAGTATTTT.

The rearrangement uses TRBV21-1 and TRBJ2-5; the DNA was not used to check the table's D call, TRBD1. TRBV21-1 is described as a pseudogene. The CDR3 is 16 amino acids. The CDR3 DNA is TGTGCCAGCAGCAAAGCGCAGGGGGCGGCAGGGAAGACCCAGTACTTC. This sequence encodes CASSKAQGAAGKTQYF.

The rearrangement joins TRBV7-9 to TRBJ1-4; D is uncertain. V gave up 1 base and J gave up 1 base, with 10 bases separating them. The CDR3 is made up of 16 amino acids. CDR1 SEHNR and CDR2 FQNEAQ come from the germline V gene (reference sequence). The CDR3, as DNA: TGTGCCAGCAGCTTAGGGTTTCGGGGAACTAATGAAAAACTGTTTTTT. Translated, it gives CASSLGFRGTNEKLFF.

The CDR3 protein is CASSPYFPQILMNTEAFF. The CDR3 DNA sequence: TGTGCCAGCTCACCATACTTTCCCCAAATTCTTATGAACACTGAAGCTTTCTTT. The gene calls are TRBV18 and TRBJ1-1; D remains ambiguous. Germline V gene data show CDR1 as KGHSH and CDR2 as LQKENI. The CDR3 length is 18 residues. Trimming took 2 bases from V and 0 from J, leaving 19 bases between them.